The rows below give T cell receptor beta chains drawn from one sample of a study of cytomegalovirus exposure and HLA in healthy donors. The data were produced by immunoSEQ multiplex PCR, yet TCRdb's version contains in-frame clones alone and is incomplete. The table has roughly 150,000 clones, about 80% seen once. Sequenced sample: PBMCs. These TCRs come from a woman in her thirties or forties in good health and CMV-seropositive. CDR3s leave out the opening cysteine and the closing phenylalanine or tryptophan. Part of the rows lack a size; the others show once, few, many or a class for expanded clones.

V gene	clone size	CDR3 protein
TRBV27	.	ASSFRGGHEQY
TRBV4-1	once	ASSQVVTTIYEQY
TRBV30	.	AWGLAGGRGGELF
TRBV6-6	.	ASSYSSGSSYEQY
TRBV7-9	.	ASSLSGKDYEQY
TRBV7-9	.	ASSLALIANEQF
TRBV27	.	ASSPGTPSGNTIY
TRBV19	.	ARGLTGDTEAF
TRBV7-2	.	ASSLSWQVNQPQH
TRBV5-6	few	ASSKRLAGGTEQF
TRBV29-1	once	SVAGMGSSEAF
TRBV7-2	.	ASSLVPGPNEQF
TRBV28	.	ASAPMGQGAISGNTIY
TRBV27	.	ASSFGGQGGAYEQY
TRBV5-1	.	ASSRVGQGTEAF
TRBV6-1	few	ASSELAGTGLEKLF
TRBV27	.	ASSLTGLAGEGEQF
TRBV21-1	.	ASSKAPYSVSYEQY
TRBV19	.	ASKRDTEAF
TRBV18	.	ASSPPQGLGDTQY
TRBV7-2	.	ASSLLLAGVSTDTQY
TRBV5-1	.	ASSPTGGDTQY
TRBV19	.	ASRSRGDEQF
TRBV21-1	.	ASSKRDRRSSYEQY
TRBV19	once	ASTPLDRGSGANVLT
TRBV27	.	ASSTLAGGPNNEQF
TRBV9	.	ASSVATGGTSTDTQY
TRBV28	.	ASSLNRGAAF
TRBV28	.	ASCSRDTQY
TRBV29-1	.	SVEVRLVGGYT
TRBV5-4	.	ASSLDRTLQETQY
TRBV6-4	.	ASSGLPMNTGELF
TRBV18	.	ASSPQLTDTQY
TRBV18	.	ASSPGLAAYNEQF
TRBV10-2	.	ASTPTGDQETQY
TRBV11-3	.	ASSSGRPTYNEQF
TRBV6-5	.	ASSGSGSSYEQY
TRBV27	.	ASSSPGNEQF
TRBV7-2	.	ASSLAGMVNYEQY